These 7 T cell receptor beta chains were sequenced from one sample in a study of cytomegalovirus exposure and HLA in healthy donors (dated by TCRdb to the late 2010s). Libraries were built with the immunoSEQ multiplex PCR assay. The multiplex PCR relied on a mix of 60 forward primers for TCR Vbeta segments and 13 reverse primers for TCR Jbeta segments. Not all clones reach the TCRdb copy of this immuneACCESS table, which keeps in-frame sequences only. Checked studies attribute under half of the gap to unresolved V genes and leave the rest unexplained. Present in this sample are approximately 93,000 clones, roughly 60% of which were seen just once. Of the sample, about 5.5% is held by the ten largest clones. Sequenced: PBMCs. The receptors were sampled from a boy between 10 and 17 years old in good health and CMV-seropositive.

This clone has a handful of counts. The chain joins TRBV29-1 to TRBJ2-4; D perhaps matches TRBD2 (5 bases). This CDR3 is built from 17 residues. The ends were cut back, 4 bases at V and 0 bases at J, with 19 bases in the middle. Germline lookup yields CDR1 SQVTM and CDR2 ANQGSEA. CDR3 in DNA: TGCAGCGTTGTATTGGAGGACGTGACACTAGCCAAAAACATTCAGTACTTC. As protein: CSVVLEDVTLAKNIQYF.

The V and J genes are TRBV4-3 and TRBJ2-7; 7 bases line up with TRBD1. There are 15 residues in the CDR3. The germline V gene encodes CDR1 LGHNA and CDR2 YSLEER. The J segment lost 0 bases and the V segment lost 4 bases, leaving 6 bases of the junction unmatched. Here the CDR3 reads CASSPYRDSSYEQYF. Written as DNA, the CDR3 is TGCGCCAGCAGCCCTTACCGGGACAGCTCCTACGAGCAGTACTTC.

This clone has a handful of counts. V and J are TRBV19 and TRBJ1-5; 12 positions agree with TRBD1. The CDR3 sequence is 14 residues long. CDR1 and CDR2 (germline): LNHDA, SQIVND (reference sequence). V lost 8 bases to trimming and J lost 6 bases; unmatched junction nucleotides: 5. The CDR3 reads CASSPGQGAQPQHF. Here the CDR3 DNA reads TGTGCCAGTTCTCCGGGACAGGGGGCTCAGCCCCAGCATTTT.

The rearrangement uses TRBV7-9 and TRBJ1-1; D not resolved. CDR1 and CDR2 from the germline V gene are SEHNR and FQNEAQ (reference sequence). This CDR3 contains 16 residues. Trimming pared 3 bases from V and 1 base from J, leaving 15 bases between. Written as DNA, the CDR3 is TGTGCCAGCAGCTTCGGAGGACGCCGGGGGAACACTGAAGCTTTCTTT. Residues: CASSFGGRRGNTEAFF.

The chain is built from TRBV5-1 and TRBJ2-2, with a possible D match to TRBD2 (6 bases). V lost 0 bases, J lost 7 bases, and 16 bases lay in between. The CDR3 has 16 amino acids. Germline loops: CDR1 SGHRS, CDR2 YFSETQ. The CDR3 DNA is TGCGCCAGCAGCTTGGCAACCGGGAGAGATGGCGGGGAGCTGTTTTTT. Translated: CASSLATGRDGGELFF.

The J gene is TRBJ2-2, the V gene TRBV19, with 9 bases identical to TRBD1. Losses at the gene ends were 7 bases for V and 5 bases for J; bases not matched to a gene: 5. The germline V gene has CDR1 LNHDA and CDR2 SQIVND (reference sequence). The CDR3 spans 14 residues. In DNA, the CDR3 is TGTGCCAGTACTCGGGACAGGGCGACCGGGGAGCTGTTTTTT. Amino acids: CASTRDRATGELFF.

The J gene is TRBJ1-1, the V gene TRBV9; the D gene is possibly TRBD1 (5 bases). Trimming stripped 0 bases from V and 4 bases from J, with 13 bases between. The germline CDR1 and CDR2 sequences are SGDLS and YYNGEE. This CDR3 is 15 amino acids long. The CDR3 here is CASSVDASGGTEAFF. CDR3 DNA: TGTGCCAGCAGCGTAGATGCCTCGGGGGGCACTGAAGCTTTCTTT.